This T cell receptor beta chain was recovered during a study of blood T cell repertoires in COVID-19. Profiling relied on immunoSEQ multiplex PCR, and the TCRdb table lists in-frame clones only, not all of them. Of about 400,000 clones in the sample, about 89% are singletons; the top ten hold over 4%. Germline loops: CDR1 SGHVT, CDR2 SQSDAQ. The V and J ends lost 1 base and 5 bases, in that order; junction bases with no gene match: 3. The CDR3 is 14 residues long. Specimen: peripheral blood. The chain combines TRBV7-4 with TRBJ1-1, with 8 bases identical to TRBD1. This TCR was recovered from a woman younger than 45 with acute or convalescent COVID-19. As DNA, the CDR3 is TGTGCCAGCAGCTTAGGAGACAGGGGAACTGAAGCTTTCTTT. Encoded protein: CASSLGDRGTEAFF.